This T cell receptor (beta chain) was identified in a study of shared clonotypes between healthy human individuals. CD8 cells classed as naive were CD45RO-negative and positively selected for CCR7, excluding terminally differentiated effector memory CD45RA+ cells. Sequencing was performed with immunoSEQ multiplex PCR; in TCRdb, only in-frame clones are kept and a portion is missing. Here the sample spans some 800,000 clones, roughly 92% being singletons. The CDR3 extends over 17 amino acids. The V gene end was trimmed by 4 bases and the J gene end by 3 bases; junction bases not matched to a gene: 10. From germline, CDR1 is SGHNT and CDR2 YYREEE (reference sequence).

Input material: naive CD8+ T cells sorted from blood. The V call is TRBV5-4, the J call TRBJ2-5; TRBD2 aligns across 12 bases. This receptor was identified in a man aged 25 to 45 in good health. This chain's CDR3 is CASSRAGLAGGKETQYF. In DNA, the CDR3 is TGTGCCAGCAGCCGCGCTGGTCTAGCGGGAGGGAAAGAGACCCAGTACTTC.